The 21 T cell receptor beta chains listed next were all sequenced from one sample in a study of shared clonotypes between healthy human individuals. Measured with immunoSEQ multiplex PCR; TCRdb has only the in-frame clones, and not every one. The sample gives roughly 200,000 clones, around 63% of which show up once; over 9.5% is in the top ten. The sequencing input was memory CD4+ T cells sorted from blood. Subset described: CD45RA-negative fraction. These receptors were taken from a man aged 25 to 40 in good health.

The chain has TRBV10-2 and TRBJ1-3; TRBD1 matches 7 bases. The CDR3 loop spans 14 amino acids. The V gene's germline CDR1 is WSHSY and CDR2 SAAADI. Germline trimming cut 6 bases from V and 3 bases from J; bases unmatched to any gene: 5. DNA of the CDR3: TGCGCCAGCAGGGACAGGTGGAGTGGAAACACCATATATTTT. Translating it yields CASRDRWSGNTIYF.

This clone was detected only a few times. The rearrangement links TRBV6-5 to TRBJ2-7; the match to TRBD1 covers 7 bases. The CDR3 spans 15 residues. With V trimmed by 5 bases and J by 3 bases, 10 bases remained unmatched. Germline CDR1 is MNHEY and CDR2 is SVGAGI. The CDR3 nucleotides read TGTGCCAGCAGTGCTATCGGGACAGCTTACTACGAGCAGTACTTC. Its translation is CASSAIGTAYYEQYF.

The CDR3 loop is CASSLVLIGRGGEQFF. The CDR3 DNA sequence: TGTGCCAGCAGCTTAGTTCTAATTGGGCGAGGAGGTGAGCAGTTCTTC. J is TRBJ2-1 and V is TRBV11-2; weak D call: TRBD2 (5 bases). CDR1 and CDR2 (germline): SGHAT, FQNNGV. Trimming shortened V by 1 base and J by 9 bases, and 19 bases separated the two germline ends. This CDR3 contains 16 residues.

The chain joins TRBV5-4 to TRBJ2-3; 7 bases match TRBD2. Germline CDR1 SGHNT, CDR2 YYREEE (reference sequence). The CDR3 spans 17 residues. The ends lost 0 bases at V and 1 base at J; junction bases unmatched: 8. The DNA for the CDR3 is TGTGCCAGCAGCTTGGGTGGGAGGGCCGGGGGCACAGATACGCAGTATTTT. Translating gives CASSLGGRAGGTDTQYF.

Only one count was recorded for this clone. The CDR3 DNA sequence: TGTGCCAGTAGTATAGCGGGATGGACTAGGGTGTACAATGAGCAGTTCTTC. The encoded protein is CASSIAGWTRVYNEQFF. The V gene is TRBV19, the J gene TRBJ2-1, with TRBD2 matching over 7 bases. The CDR3 loop spans 17 amino acids. After removal of 1 base from V and 4 bases from J, the junction contained 10 bases not matched to a gene. From germline, CDR1 is LNHDA and CDR2 SQIVND (reference sequence).

The chain links TRBV27 to TRBJ1-5; D is unresolved. CDR3 length: 13 residues. Trimming pared 3 bases from V and 2 bases from J, leaving 5 bases between. Germline lookup yields CDR1 MNHEY and CDR2 SMNVEV (reference sequence). Here the CDR3 DNA reads TGTGCCAGCAGTTTTTCCCGCAATCAGCCCCAGCATTTT. Protein sequence: CASSFSRNQPQHF.

This chain's CDR3 is CASSPRGHEKLFF. The CDR3 nucleotides are TGTGCCAGCAGCCCCCGGGGCCATGAAAAACTGTTTTTT. The chain uses TRBV6-1 and TRBJ1-4; D may be TRBD1 (5 bases). The CDR3 runs 13 residues. V was clipped by 6 bases and J by 6 bases, with 11 bases between them. CDR1 MNHNS and CDR2 SASEGT come from the germline V gene.

The chain recombines TRBV5-1 with TRBJ2-3; 8 bases are shared with TRBD1. The V segment lost 8 bases and the J segment 2 bases; nucleotides outside the gene matches: 7. Germline CDR1 and CDR2: SGHRS and YFSETQ. This CDR3 has 14 residues. CDR3 in amino acids: CASNRGDTTDTQYF. CDR3 DNA: TGCGCCAGTAACAGGGGGGACACCACAGATACGCAGTATTTT.

The chain employs TRBV2 and TRBJ2-5, with 7 bases identical to TRBD2. The CDR3 runs 13 residues. Per the germline V gene, CDR1 is SNHLY and CDR2 is FYNNEI. Germline trimming cut 3 bases from V and 4 bases from J; bases unmatched to any gene: 2. This CDR3 is CASSDIAGETQYF. In DNA form, the CDR3 reads TGTGCCAGCAGTGATATAGCGGGAGAGACCCAGTACTTC.

The V and J genes are TRBV7-6 and TRBJ2-1, with 16 bases that match TRBD2. Per germline, CDR1 SGHVS and CDR2 FNYEAQ. The CDR3 totals 21 residues. Trimming at V came to 0 bases and at J to 7 bases, leaving 15 bases not matched to a gene. The CDR3 sequence: CASSLATTGLAGGGLRNEQFF. CDR3 DNA: TGTGCCAGCAGCTTAGCTACTACGGGACTAGCGGGAGGGGGGCTAAGGAATGAGCAGTTCTTC.

This chain uses TRBV9 with TRBJ1-4; 7 positions match TRBD1. The CDR3 is 15 amino acids. The trim removed 3 bases at V and 7 bases at J, leaving 9 bases unmatched. CDR1 is SGDLS and CDR2 is YYNGEE in the germline V gene. Here the CDR3 DNA reads TGTGCCAGCAGCGGGGACAGTTCACTAGCTGAAAAACTGTTTTTT. Translated, it gives CASSGDSSLAEKLFF.

The V gene is TRBV6-5, the J gene TRBJ2-7; D possibly uses TRBD1 or TRBD2 (5 bases each). V lost 3 bases to trimming and J lost 0 bases, with 15 bases between them. This CDR3 is built from 16 residues. In germline, CDR1 is MNHEY, CDR2 SVGAGI. CDR3 DNA: TGTGCCAGCAGTTATTGGGGGTCTCGGGACTCCTACGAGCAGTACTTC. Amino acids: CASSYWGSRDSYEQYF.

The chain joins TRBV25-1 to TRBJ2-7; 11 nucleotides agree with TRBD2. This CDR3 has 16 amino acids. Germline CDR1 reads MGHDK; CDR2 reads SYGVNS. The junction had 8 bases not matched to a gene; V was cut back by 3 bases and J by 4 bases. In nucleotides, the CDR3 is TGTGCCAGCAGTGAGGATGGGACTAGCGGAACTTACGAGCAGTACTTC. It specifies CASSEDGTSGTYEQYF.

V gene TRBV28 combines with J gene TRBJ2-7; D possibly corresponds to TRBD1 (6 bases). Germline CDR1 MDHEN, CDR2 SYDVKM. V lost 5 bases to trimming and J lost 6 bases, with 26 bases between them. This CDR3 region has 17 residues. CDR3 sequence reads: CASSIISRRGWGREQYF. The DNA for the CDR3 is TGTGCCAGCAGTATCATTAGCCGAAGGGGGTGGGGTCGCGAGCAGTACTTC.

The chain has TRBV2 and TRBJ2-2, with D possibly TRBD1 on 5 matching bases. The CDR3 runs to 12 residues. The germline V gene encodes CDR1 SNHLY and CDR2 FYNNEI. Trimming shortened V by 9 bases and J by 5 bases, and 10 bases separated the two germline ends. The CDR3 DNA sequence: TGTGCCAGGGGGCCTAGGACCGGGGAGCTGTTTTTT. Protein sequence: CARGPRTGELFF. The full variable domain, with the rest looked up from reference TRBV2 and TRBJ2-2, is EPEVTQTPSHQVTQMGQEVILRCVPISNHLYFYWYRQILGQKVEFLVSFYNNEISEKSEIFDDQFSVERPDGSNFTLKIRSTKLEDSAMYFCARGPRTGELFFGEGSRLTVL.

The chain recombines TRBV6-1 with TRBJ2-2; D might be TRBD1 (5 bases). Germline values: CDR1 MNHNS, CDR2 SASEGT. Trimming shortened V by 1 base and J by 6 bases, and 12 bases separated the two germline ends. The CDR3 is 15 residues long. CDR3 coding DNA: TGTGCCAGCAGTGAAGGCCCAGGGATCCCCGGGGAGCTGTTTTTT. It specifies CASSEGPGIPGELFF.

This rearrangement joins TRBV15 to TRBJ1-2; D call uncertain. CDR1 is LNHNV, CDR2 YYDKDF, per germline (reference sequence). The CDR3 totals 11 residues. V was pared by 3 bases and J by 2 bases, with 1 base between. CDR3 in DNA: TGTGCCACCAGCAGCAACTATGGCTACACCTTC. This codes for CATSSNYGYTF.

The chain uses TRBV7-8 and TRBJ1-5, with 10 bases fitting TRBD1. Trimming removed 3 bases from V and 7 bases from J; junction bases left unmatched: 12. Germline CDR1 is SGHVS and CDR2 is FQNEAQ. CDR3 size: 17 residues. CDR3 nucleotide sequence: TGTGCCAGCAGCTTCCGGGGGGACAGGGGCGGCGGACAGCCCCAGCATTTT. Translation: CASSFRGDRGGGQPQHF. The entire variable domain, with the rest obtained from reference TRBV7-8 and TRBJ1-5, is as follows: GAGVSQSPRYKVAKRGQDVALRCDPISGHVSLFWYQQALGQGPEFLTYFQNEAQLDKSGLPSDRFFAERPEGSVSTLKIQRTQQEDSAVYLCASSFRGDRGGGQPQHFGDGTRLSIL.

This clone occurred a few times. The chain links TRBV10-3 to TRBJ2-3, with 7 bases lining up with TRBD2. Germline CDR1 reads ENHRY; CDR2 reads SYGVKD. The CDR3 is 15 residues long. J was trimmed by 1 base and V by 0 bases; bases with no gene match: 1. CDR3 in DNA: TGTGCCATCAGTGAGTCACTAGCGCGCACAGATACGCAGTATTTT. It encodes CAISESLARTDTQYF.

The chain joins TRBV18 to TRBJ1-3; D ambiguous. Germline values: CDR1 KGHSH, CDR2 LQKENI. V lost 2 bases, J lost 0 bases, and 8 bases lay in between. This CDR3 spans 15 amino acids. CDR3 in amino acids: CASSPSWSSGNTIYF. CDR3 DNA: TGTGCCAGCTCACCATCCTGGTCCTCTGGAAACACCATATATTTT.

The chain links TRBV5-1 to TRBJ2-1; 9 bases line up with TRBD2. The CDR3 has 16 amino acids. V lost 7 bases to trimming and J lost 5 bases; unmatched junction nucleotides: 13. The germline V gene encodes CDR1 SGHRS and CDR2 YFSETQ. CDR3 DNA: TGCGCCAGCGCCCTCAATAGCGGGAGAAATAACAATGAGCAGTTCTTC. Its protein is CASALNSGRNNNEQFF.